One sample yielded the 8 T cell receptor beta chains listed below, sequenced in a study of cytomegalovirus exposure and HLA in healthy donors. The study ran its PCR with 60 Vbeta and 13 Jbeta primers. Profiled with immunoSEQ multiplex PCR; TCRdb holds only in-frame clones, not every one. In the table there are 200,000 to 250,000 clones, around 80% of which are singletons. Sequenced input: PBMCs. These receptor sequences come from a woman in her fifties or sixties in good health and CMV-seropositive.

This clone showed up just a few times. The genes are TRBV5-1 and TRBJ2-1, with D unresolved. The CDR3 is 12 amino acids. V lost 5 bases, J lost 2 bases, and 5 bases lay in between. Germline V gene sequence: CDR1 SGHRS, CDR2 YFSETQ. For the CDR3, the DNA is TGCGCCAGCAGTGACACCTACAATGAGCAGTTCTTC. Residues: CASSDTYNEQFF.

This clone was picked up a small number of times. The V and J genes are TRBV5-1 and TRBJ2-2; D not certain. V shed 0 bases and J shed 0 bases, with 9 bases lying between them. The V gene's germline CDR1 is SGHRS and CDR2 YFSETQ. The CDR3 is made up of 16 amino acids. The CDR3 DNA reads TGCGCCAGCAGCTTGGGAGTAGATTCGAACACCGGGGAGCTGTTTTTT. It codes for CASSLGVDSNTGELFF.

The sample holds a few counts of this clone. The chain has TRBV7-9 and TRBJ2-7; no definite D call. Germline V gene sequence: CDR1 SEHNR, CDR2 FQNEAQ (reference sequence). The germline V and J ends were trimmed by 4 bases and 2 bases, with 6 bases remaining between them. The CDR3 contains 12 residues. CDR3 sequence: CASSSLTYEQYF. The CDR3 DNA reads as TGTGCCAGCAGCTCGTTAACCTACGAGCAGTACTTC. The full variable domain, its missing parts supplied by reference TRBV7-9 and TRBJ2-7, is DTGVSQNPRHKITKRGQNVTFRCDPISEHNRLYWYRQTLGQGPEFLTYFQNEAQLEKSRLLSDRFSAERPKGSFSTLEIQRTEQGDSAMYLCASSSLTYEQYFGPGTRLTVT.

This clone showed up just once. The chain employs TRBV5-4 and TRBJ1-1; D possibly corresponds to TRBD1 (5 bases). The V end was cut by 5 bases, the J end by 4 bases, with 18 bases between. The CDR3 has 15 residues. The germline V gene has CDR1 SGHNT and CDR2 YYREEE (reference sequence). CDR3 in DNA: TGTGCCAGCAGAAGAGTAGACAGAGCCCTCACTGAAGCTTTCTTT. This translates into CASRRVDRALTEAFF.

CDR3 in amino acids: CASSLAGDTQYF. For the CDR3, the DNA is TGTGCCAGCAGCTTAGCGGGAGATACGCAGTATTTT. The chain has TRBV13 and TRBJ2-3, with D hard to call. Germline V gene data show CDR1 as PRHDT and CDR2 as FYEKMQ (reference sequence). This CDR3 has 12 residues. V lost 1 base, J lost 5 bases, and 4 bases lay in between.

This clone was counted a few times. The chain links TRBV2 to TRBJ2-6; the match to TRBD1 covers 8 bases. Trimming cost V 7 bases and J 0 bases; bases outside gene matches: 8. CDR3 length: 17 residues. Looked up from germline, CDR1 is SNHLY and CDR2 is FYNNEI. CDR3 sequence reads: CASTSRGLSSGANVLTF. The CDR3 coding sequence is TGTGCCAGCACTTCCAGGGGGCTTAGCTCTGGGGCCAACGTCCTGACTTTC.

This chain uses TRBV10-2 with TRBJ1-1; D gene ambiguous. Germline lookup yields CDR1 WSHSY and CDR2 SAAADI. The CDR3 spans 18 residues. V dropped 7 bases and J dropped 1 base, with 25 bases sitting between them. The CDR3: CASNFQLGSWGWNTEAFF. The CDR3 bases are TGCGCCAGCAACTTCCAACTAGGCAGCTGGGGATGGAACACTGAAGCTTTCTTT.

The chain has TRBV5-4 and TRBJ1-4, with TRBD1 matching 7 bases. CDR3 length equals 14 residues. V lost 0 bases, J lost 6 bases, and 2 bases stayed unmatched. CDR1 is SGHNT and CDR2 is YYREEE in the germline V gene (reference sequence). CDR3 sequence reads: CASSLGQGYEKLFF. CDR3 in DNA: TGTGCCAGCAGCTTGGGACAGGGCTATGAAAAACTGTTTTTT.